This T cell receptor beta chain came from a study of T cells in Graves' hyperthyroidism and ophthalmopathy. This clonotype was observed a handful of times. Its antigen remains unidentified. Points from the study as a whole: Classification by a 13 V-J model distinguished ophthalmopathy from stable hyperthyroidism.

The CDR3 is 13 residues long. The germline gives CDR1 SQVTM, CDR2 ANQGSEA. Trimming took off 4 bases at V and 6 bases at J, with 15 bases between the two ends. Amplification yielded TCR beta CDR3 regions, with RNA transcripts as the source. During a first-round RT-PCR of the TCR CDR3, the HTBI primer set was used. MiXCR was run by TCRdb on the multiplex PCR reads, yielding one entry per CDR3 protein. Here the sample spans 350,000 to 450,000 distinct CDR3 sequences, roughly 14% being singletons. Patients aged 18 to 65 had newly diagnosed hyperthyroidism lasting under 2 months. Patients with uncontrolled infections, other autoimmune diseases, pregnancy or lactation were excluded.

The TCR originated in a woman aged 60-75 years with Graves' hyperthyroidism. Material: blood. The genes are TRBV29-1 and TRBJ1-1, with D uncertain. The CDR3: CSVGSVFGAEAFF. The CDR3 bases are TGCAGCGTTGGTTCAGTTTTCGGGGCTGAAGCTTTCTTT.